These T cell receptor beta chains were read from a single sample in a study of blood T cells in healthy people across ages. TCRdb independently ran MiXCR on the 5' RACE reads; one entry per CDR3 protein. The top ten hold 2.5% to 3.5% of the sample, which has 600,000 to 900,000 distinct CDR3 sequences, about 26% seen once. These data were also filed under a second study, of T cells of mothers and their children.

The sequenced sample consisted of blood. Receptors originate from a boy younger than 18 in good health. Both conserved end residues are part of each CDR3. The order of the fields is V gene, clone size, J gene, CDR3 protein. Clone sizes are given selectively: once, few, many, or a class where the clone is expanded.

TRBV7-3	.	TRBJ1-2	CASSPGPQFFNGYTF
TRBV6-6	few	TRBJ1-5	CASNKGDSNQPQHF
TRBV20-1	.	TRBJ2-2	CSARVDYPLGITNTGELFF
TRBV5-6	few	TRBJ2-1	CASSRGQGRGNEQFF
TRBV5-1	few	TRBJ2-5	CASSLRRLAEGATQYF
TRBV5-1	few	TRBJ2-1	CASSTGLAGGKQSYNEQFF
TRBV5-1	.	TRBJ2-6	CASSLVGDSKSSGANVLTF
TRBV12-3/TRBV12-4	.	TRBJ2-5	CASRPGHNQETQYF
TRBV10-3	few	TRBJ1-5	CAIRDPGGNQPQHF
TRBV6-4	few	TRBJ2-5	CASSDSEATPQETQYF
TRBV7-3	.	TRBJ2-3	CASSARQGDTQYF
TRBV4-1	few	TRBJ1-2	CASSQTGKYGYTF
TRBV20-1	.	TRBJ2-4	CSAMMGPQAKNIQYF
TRBV5-1	.	TRBJ2-1	CASSSGSTSSYNEQFF
TRBV28	.	TRBJ2-1	CASSTGTGGFF
TRBV7-7	few	.	CASSLKESETQYF
TRBV5-6	many	TRBJ2-5	CASSRGPQETQYF
TRBV7-7	many	TRBJ2-5	CASSLDGGQETQYF
TRBV30	few	TRBJ2-5	CAWSPRVETQYF
TRBV20-1	.	TRBJ2-3	CSARGSLAGGYTDTQYF
TRBV20-1	.	TRBJ2-5	CSAAEVGGYRRGYQETQYF
TRBV6-2/TRBV6-3	once	TRBJ1-1	CASSYSPHETGVDTEAFF
TRBV28	.	.	CASRFGEAGAPYEQYF
TRBV15	.	TRBJ1-5	CATSREGTNQPQHF
TRBV3-1	few	.	CASSMSGGLLHEQYF
TRBV5-1	few	TRBJ2-7	CASSIGQGSGEQYF
TRBV7-8	many	TRBJ2-3	CASSLERAGGRRQYF
TRBV7-9	few	TRBJ1-1	CASSLPSMARNTEAFF
TRBV29-1	.	TRBJ1-2	CSVPRGTGMNYGYTF
TRBV18	.	TRBJ2-1	CPSLGSGVGEQFF